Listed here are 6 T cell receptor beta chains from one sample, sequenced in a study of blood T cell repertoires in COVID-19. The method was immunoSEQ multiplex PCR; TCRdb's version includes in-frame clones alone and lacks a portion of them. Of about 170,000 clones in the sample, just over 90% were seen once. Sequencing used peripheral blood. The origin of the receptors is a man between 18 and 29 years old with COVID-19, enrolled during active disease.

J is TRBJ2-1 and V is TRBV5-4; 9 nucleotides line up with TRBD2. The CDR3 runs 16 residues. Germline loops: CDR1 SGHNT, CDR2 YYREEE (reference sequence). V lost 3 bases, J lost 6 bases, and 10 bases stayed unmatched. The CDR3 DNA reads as TGTGCCAGCAGCTCCCGGGGCCGCGGGAGGGCCAATGAGCAGTTCTTC. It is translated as CASSSRGRGRANEQFF.

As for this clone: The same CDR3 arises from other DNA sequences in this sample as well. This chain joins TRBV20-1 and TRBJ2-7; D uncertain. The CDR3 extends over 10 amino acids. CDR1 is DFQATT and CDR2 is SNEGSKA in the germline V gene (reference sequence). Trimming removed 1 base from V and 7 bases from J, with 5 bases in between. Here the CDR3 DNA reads TGCAGTGCTAGAGCGAGGGAGCAGTACTTC. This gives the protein CSARAREQYF.

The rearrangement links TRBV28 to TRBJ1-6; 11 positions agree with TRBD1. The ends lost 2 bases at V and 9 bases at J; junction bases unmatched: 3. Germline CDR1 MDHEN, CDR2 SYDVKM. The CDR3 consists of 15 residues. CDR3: CASSLPGQGGSPLHF. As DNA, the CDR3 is TGTGCCAGCAGTTTACCGGGACAGGGGGGTTCACCCCTCCACTTT. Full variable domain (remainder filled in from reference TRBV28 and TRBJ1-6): DVKVTQSSRYLVKRTGEKVFLECVQDMDHENMFWYRQDPGLGLRLIYFSYDVKMKEKGDIPEGYSVSREKKERFSLILESASTNQTSMYLCASSLPGQGGSPLHFGNGTRLTVT.

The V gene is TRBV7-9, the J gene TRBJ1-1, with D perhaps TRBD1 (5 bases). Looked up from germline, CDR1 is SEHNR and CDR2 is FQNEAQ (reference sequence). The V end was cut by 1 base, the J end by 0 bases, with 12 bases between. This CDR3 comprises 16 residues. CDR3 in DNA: TGTGCCAGCAGCTTAGATTTAGAGACAGTGAACACTGAAGCTTTCTTT. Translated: CASSLDLETVNTEAFF. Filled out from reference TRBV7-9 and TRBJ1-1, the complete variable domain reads DTGVSQNPRHKITKRGQNVTFRCDPISEHNRLYWYRQTLGQGPEFLTYFQNEAQLEKSRLLSDRFSAERPKGSFSTLEIQRTEQGDSAMYLCASSLDLETVNTEAFFGQGTRLTVV.

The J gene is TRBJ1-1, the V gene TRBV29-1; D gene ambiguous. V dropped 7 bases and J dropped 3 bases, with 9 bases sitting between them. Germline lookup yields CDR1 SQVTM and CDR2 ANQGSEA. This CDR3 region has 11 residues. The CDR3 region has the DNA TGCAGCGCTCAATCGGACACTGAAGCTTTCTTT. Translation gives CSAQSDTEAFF.

In DNA, the CDR3 is TGTGCCAGCAGCTTAGGGACTAATGTGGGTACGCAGTATTTT. Protein sequence: CASSLGTNVGTQYF. The genes are TRBV7-2 and TRBJ2-3; a possible D gene is TRBD2 (6 bases). The length of the CDR3 is 14 residues. Trimming took 1 base from V and 8 from J, leaving 13 bases between them. Germline V CDR1 and CDR2: SGHTA, FQGNSA.